These T cell receptor beta chains were read from a single sample in a study of control samples from healthy donors and cancer patients. The data were produced by immunoSEQ multiplex PCR, yet TCRdb's version contains in-frame clones alone and is incomplete. The data contain about 83,000 clones, 91% of them seen just once; the ten biggest clones take up about a sixth. Sequenced input: blood. The receptors come from a man younger than 40 in good health. Each CDR3 is given with its conserved first and last residue. Fields, in order: CDR3 DNA, CDR3 protein, D gene, clone size, J gene, V gene. The D gene is left open where the match is weak. Clone size, where shown, is once, few, many, or a class for clones that have expanded.

TGTGCCAGCAGCTTAGCCTTTGAGTCCGATACGCAGTATTTT,CASSLAFESDTQYF,-,-,TRBJ2-3,TRBV7-6
TGTGCCAGCAGTCTTATACGTAAGACAATCAGGGGAGTCGGAAACACCATATATTTT,CASSLIRKTIRGVGNTIYF,-,-,TRBJ1-3,TRBV2
TGCGCCAGCAGCCAAGATGGAGCGGCGAGCTCCTATAATTCACCCCTCCACTTT,CASSQDGAASSYNSPLHF,-,-,TRBJ1-6,TRBV4-1
TGTGCCACCGGTCAAACAGGGGGCGGGGAAGAGACCCAGTACTTC,CATGQTGGGEETQYF,TRBD1,-,TRBJ2-5,TRBV15
TGCAGTGCTAGTTGGGGGATGTACCAAGAGACCCAGTACTTC,CSASWGMYQETQYF,-,-,TRBJ2-5,TRBV20-1
TGCACCAGCAGCCAAGATGGTCCCCGGCCCGGGAGAGGTACGTACAATGAGCAGTTCTTC,CTSSQDGPRPGRGTYNEQFF,-,-,TRBJ2-1,TRBV1
TGCAGCGCCCCACAGGGCGCTAGCACAGATACGCAGTATTTT,CSAPQGASTDTQYF,-,-,TRBJ2-3,TRBV29-1
TGTGCCAGCAGTGAAGGGGGTGGGGCCGCTACTGAAGCTTTCTTT,CASSEGGGAATEAFF,-,-,TRBJ1-1,TRBV2
TGTGCCAGCAGTTACTCTCAGACAGGGGCGAACACTGAAGCTTTCTTT,CASSYSQTGANTEAFF,TRBD1,-,TRBJ1-1,TRBV6-2/TRBV6-3
TGTGCCACCAGTGATTCCGGGACAGGGGGCATAGGCCAAGAGACCCAGTACTTC,CATSDSGTGGIGQETQYF,TRBD1,-,TRBJ2-5,TRBV24-1
TGCGCCAGCAGCTTGGGCGCTAGGGAGCAGTACTTC,CASSLGAREQYF,-,-,TRBJ2-7,TRBV5-1
TGTGCCAGCAACACCTTTTACGAGCAGTACTTC,CASNTFYEQYF,-,-,TRBJ2-7,TRBV28
TGTGCCAGCAGTGACGAAAGGAACACTGAAGCTTTCTTT,CASSDERNTEAFF,-,few,TRBJ1-1,TRBV6-4
TGTGCCAGCAGTTACCCCGGGGATGAGCAGTTCTTC,CASSYPGDEQFF,-,-,TRBJ2-1,TRBV6-6
TGTGCCACCAGTGAGCTGACTGGGGATACGCAGTATTTT,CATSELTGDTQYF,-,-,TRBJ2-3,TRBV24-1
TGTGCCAGCAGCTGGAGCTACAATGAGCAGTTCTTC,CASSWSYNEQFF,-,-,TRBJ2-1,TRBV7-9
TGTGCCAGCAGCTCAACAGGGAACACTGAAGCTTTCTTT,CASSSTGNTEAFF,-,-,TRBJ1-1,TRBV7-9
TGTGCCAGTGGGGAGACCTATGGCTACACCTTC,CASGETYGYTF,-,-,TRBJ1-2,TRBV12-3/TRBV12-4
TGTGCCAGCAGTCCCCTCGGGACAGGGGAGGTCAATCAGCCCCAGCATTTT,CASSPLGTGEVNQPQHF,TRBD1,-,TRBJ1-5,TRBV6-6
TGTGCCAGCAGCTCTTGGACGGGGGCAGAGAACTATGGCTACACCTTC,CASSSWTGAENYGYTF,-,-,TRBJ1-2,TRBV5-6
TGTGCCAGCAGCTTGGCCGGGCTAGCGGGAGATACCGGGGAGCTGTTTTTT,CASSLAGLAGDTGELFF,TRBD2,-,TRBJ2-2,TRBV5-4
TGTGCCAGCAGTACTAGGGGAATCCTAAGTTCCTACAATGAGCAGTTCTTC,CASSTRGILSSYNEQFF,-,-,TRBJ2-1,TRBV7-9
TGTGCCAGCAGCTTAGAACGGGGGCACGGCTACACCTTC,CASSLERGHGYTF,-,-,TRBJ1-2,TRBV7-2
TGCGCCAGCAGCCAAGTTAGATCCCCTACGGGCGGCTACACCTTC,CASSQVRSPTGGYTF,-,few,TRBJ1-2,TRBV4-3
TGTGCCACCAGTGAAGGCCGATACACCGGGGAGCTGTTTTTT,CATSEGRYTGELFF,-,-,TRBJ2-2,TRBV24-1
TGTGCCAGCAGTTTTCCCGGGACACCACTCACCTTC,CASSFPGTPLTF,-,-,TRBJ1-2,TRBV27
TGCGCCAGCAGCAAGGACAGTAACACTGAAGCTTTCTTT,CASSKDSNTEAFF,-,-,TRBJ1-1,TRBV5-1
TGTGCCACCAAGGGGGGGATCGCCTACAATGAGCAGTTCTTC,CATKGGIAYNEQFF,-,once,TRBJ2-1,TRBV6-5
TGTGCCAGCAGCTCGGGACTAGCGTATGAGCAGTTCTTC,CASSSGLAYEQFF,TRBD2,-,TRBJ2-1,TRBV11-3
TGCGCCAGCAGCTTGGCCGCAGAGCAGTACTTC,CASSLAAEQYF,-,-,TRBJ2-7,TRBV5-1
TGTGCCAGCAGTTTGACCCCGACTAGCGGGCTGCAGTATTTT,CASSLTPTSGLQYF,TRBD2,-,TRBJ2-3,TRBV27
TGTGCCAGCAGTCCATCACAGGGGGCGGGTGGCTACACCTTC,CASSPSQGAGGYTF,TRBD1,-,TRBJ1-2,TRBV6-5
TGTGCCAGCAGTAGGGGGACAGGCCAGTATAGCAATCAGCCCCAGCATTTT,CASSRGTGQYSNQPQHF,TRBD1,few,TRBJ1-5,TRBV27
TGTGCCAGCAGCCAACGTGGACTAGCGATCTACAATGAGCAGTTCTTC,CASSQRGLAIYNEQFF,TRBD2,-,TRBJ2-1,TRBV14
TGTGCCAGCTCACCAGTTGAAGGTTACGAGCAGTACTTC,CASSPVEGYEQYF,-,-,TRBJ2-7,TRBV18
TGTGCCAGCAGAAAGCGGGGGGCGAACACAGATACGCAGTATTTT,CASRKRGANTDTQYF,TRBD2,-,TRBJ2-3,TRBV6-5
TGTGCCAGCAGTTTACCCGACAGGTACACGCAGTATTTT,CASSLPDRYTQYF,-,-,TRBJ2-3,TRBV28
TGTGCCAGCACCCCCGGGGGTAAGGGTGCGAACACTGAAGCTTTCTTT,CASTPGGKGANTEAFF,-,-,TRBJ1-1,TRBV6-2/TRBV6-3
TGTGCCAGCAGTTCCGACTATGGCTACACCTTC,CASSSDYGYTF,-,-,TRBJ1-2,TRBV28
TGTGCCAGCAGCTTGACACCGGGGGCCGGGGAGCTGTTTTTT,CASSLTPGAGELFF,-,-,TRBJ2-2,TRBV11-3
TGCGCCAGCAGCTTGGCCGCAGGGCCTGGGGCCAACGTCCTGACTTTC,CASSLAAGPGANVLTF,-,-,TRBJ2-6,TRBV5-1
TGTGCCTCGCACACAGGGAGTAGTTCCTATAATTCACCCCTCCACTTT,CASHTGSSSYNSPLHF,-,-,TRBJ1-6,TRBV30